This T cell receptor beta chain was identified in a study of radiotherapy plus CTLA-4 blockade in lung cancer. Study-level information: Of the patients, around 17% showed objective responses and 31% attained disease control. Findings and limits, study-wide: Expansion in blood of tumor-derived TCR clones was seen after radiotherapy plus ipilimumab. Dynamics of early blood T cell clones, together with interferon-beta, were reportedly the best predictors of response.

Sequenced by immunoSEQ multiplex PCR; TCRdb stores in-frame clones only, minus some. The data contain about 38,000 clones, about 68% of them seen just once; the ten biggest clones take up roughly 8.7%. V gave up 5 bases and J gave up 1 base, with 14 bases separating them. This CDR3 has 15 residues. CDR1 is SGHTA and CDR2 is FQGNSA in the germline V gene. For this clone: The antigen is not known.

This clonotype was obtained from a human donor with non-small cell lung cancer who had stable disease on radiotherapy plus ipilimumab. The material sequenced was peripheral blood, taken from a patient treated with radiotherapy plus ipilimumab. The rearrangement joins TRBV7-2 to TRBJ1-2; no firm D call. The CDR3 spells CASSRRLGVNYGYTF. The CDR3 bases are TGTGCCAGCAGCCGCCGTTTGGGAGTTAACTATGGCTACACCTTC.